The 3 T cell receptor beta chains below come from one sample, sequenced in a study of shared clonotypes between healthy human individuals. Some clones are missing from TCRdb's copy, which holds only in-frame ones; the method was immunoSEQ multiplex PCR. Of 600,000 to 750,000 clones listed, 55% to 75% are singletons. The sequencing sample was made of memory CD4+ T cells sorted from blood. The sample's subset: CD45RA-negative fraction. The source is a woman aged 25-40 years in good health.

The V call is TRBV28, the J call TRBJ1-5, with D unresolved. The CDR3 is 14 amino acids. The germline CDR1 and CDR2 sequences are MDHEN and SYDVKM. Trimming cost V 8 bases and J 3 bases, with 14 bases left between them. The CDR3 loop reads CASFSASFNQPQHF. For the CDR3, the DNA is TGTGCCAGCTTCTCGGCCAGTTTCAATCAGCCCCAGCATTTT.

V is TRBV15 and J is TRBJ1-1, with a possible D match to TRBD1 (5 bases). The CDR3 loop spans 14 amino acids. Trimming removed 2 bases at V and 2 bases at J, with 9 bases between. Germline-derived CDR1 and CDR2 are LNHNV and YYDKDF (reference sequence). CDR3 protein: CATSRPTANTEAFF. The CDR3 DNA is TGTGCCACCAGCAGACCGACAGCAAACACTGAAGCTTTCTTT.

Only one count was recorded for this clone. The V call is TRBV28, the J call TRBJ1-5; D uncertain. The V and J ends lost 4 bases and 7 bases respectively, with 14 bases between them. The CDR3 totals 14 residues. Germline lookup yields CDR1 MDHEN and CDR2 SYDVKM. Here the CDR3 DNA reads TGTGCCAGCAGTTCTCCGGAGGGCCAACAGCCCCAGCATTTT. Translated: CASSSPEGQQPQHF.